These 21 T cell receptor beta chains originate from one sample sequenced in a study of shared clonotypes between healthy human individuals. Naivety among CD8 cells was defined by CD45RO negativity and positive CCR7 selection, thereby excluding terminally differentiated effector memory CD45RA+ cells. Measured with immunoSEQ multiplex PCR; TCRdb has only the in-frame clones, and not every one. The table shows about 2.1 million clones, with 93% occurring only once. Sequenced material: naive CD8+ T cells from PBMCs. The receptors were sampled from a man aged 18 to 29 in good health. Some clones in this sample may be carry-over from other donors' samples.

The chain recombines TRBV9 with TRBJ1-2; 8 nucleotides line up with TRBD1. CDR3 length: 16 amino acids. Germline trimming cut 3 bases from V and 6 bases from J; bases unmatched to any gene: 13. Germline CDR1 SGDLS, CDR2 YYNGEE. The CDR3 bases are TGTGCCAGCAGCGCCTCCTCAGGACAGGGATTCGATGGCTACACCTTC. It encodes CASSASSGQGFDGYTF.

The genes are TRBV4-1 and TRBJ2-7, with D possibly being TRBD1 (6 bases). V was clipped by 6 bases and J by 3 bases, with 15 bases between them. CDR1 is MGHRA and CDR2 is YSYEKL in the germline V gene. The CDR3 contains 14 residues. The CDR3 bases are TGCGCCAGCAGTGAAGGCAGGGGCGGCTACGAGCAGTACTTC. It yields the protein CASSEGRGGYEQYF.

This chain joins TRBV28 and TRBJ1-3, with D tentatively TRBD1 (6 bases). V was trimmed by 3 bases and J by 0 bases, leaving 12 bases between them. The CDR3 is 16 amino acids. CDR1 and CDR2 (germline): MDHEN, SYDVKM. CDR3 loop: CASSFLRGGSGNTIYF. The CDR3 region has the DNA TGTGCCAGCAGTTTTTTAAGAGGGGGCTCTGGAAACACCATATATTTT.

The chain carries TRBV4-1 and TRBJ2-7; 10 bases are a match to TRBD2. The germline V gene encodes CDR1 MGHRA and CDR2 YSYEKL. The V and J ends lost 0 bases and 2 bases, in that order; junction bases with no gene match: 7. The CDR3 is 17 residues long. The chain's CDR3 is CASSQDGLAGEAYEQYF. CDR3 sequence (DNA): TGCGCCAGCAGCCAAGATGGGCTAGCGGGAGAGGCCTACGAGCAGTACTTC.

The chain employs TRBV5-6 and TRBJ2-5; the D gene could be TRBD1 or TRBD2 (7 bases each). Germline lookup yields CDR1 SGHDT and CDR2 YYEEEE. V lost 1 base and J 5 bases, leaving 21 bases between the germline ends. CDR3 length: 17 amino acids. The CDR3 loop is CASSLQQGTKVGETQYF. CDR3 DNA sequence: TGTGCCAGCAGCTTGCAACAGGGGACTAAGGTTGGGGAGACCCAGTACTTC.

The chain employs TRBV29-1 and TRBJ1-2; D gene unclear. Germline V CDR1 and CDR2: SQVTM, ANQGSEA. The CDR3 has 12 residues. V lost 3 bases and J 5 bases, leaving 10 bases between the germline ends. CDR3 sequence (DNA): TGCAGCGTTGAGTCCGGGGATTATGGCTACACCTTC. It translates to CSVESGDYGYTF.

The CDR3 nucleotides read TGTGCCGCATCAGGGGGGAGCAATCAGCCCCAGCATTTT. This sequence encodes CAASGGSNQPQHF. The chain links TRBV15 to TRBJ1-5, with 7 bases matching TRBD1. The germline CDR1 and CDR2 sequences are LNHNV and YYDKDF (reference sequence). J was trimmed by 1 base and V by 11 bases; bases with no gene match: 5. The CDR3 totals 13 residues. The variable domain in full, completed from reference TRBV15 and TRBJ1-5, reads DAMVIQNPRYQVTQFGKPVTLSCSQTLNHNVMYWYQQKSSQAPKLLFHYYDKDFNNEADTPDNFQSRRPNTSFCFLDIRSPGLGDTAMYLCAASGGSNQPQHFGDGTRLSIL.

This chain links TRBV5-5 with TRBJ1-5, with 11 bases aligning to TRBD1. J gave up 2 bases and V 3 bases, and 4 bases lay outside the gene matches. The germline CDR1 and CDR2 sequences are SGHKS and YYEKEE (reference sequence). The CDR3 is 16 amino acids. CDR3 in DNA: TGTGCCAGCAGCTGGACAGGGGGCTGGGGCAATCAGCCCCAGCATTTT. Amino acids: CASSWTGGWGNQPQHF.

The chain links TRBV28 to TRBJ2-7, with 9 bases identical to TRBD1. Germline lookup yields CDR1 MDHEN and CDR2 SYDVKM. The V segment lost 6 bases and the J segment 6 bases; nucleotides outside the gene matches: 9. The CDR3 loop spans 14 amino acids. The DNA of the CDR3 is TGTGCCAGCAGCACCCGGGACAGGGTACCCGAGCAGTACTTC. It codes for CASSTRDRVPEQYF.

V is TRBV10-3 and J is TRBJ2-3; no clear D. There are 15 residues in the CDR3. CDR1 and CDR2 from the germline V gene are ENHRY and SYGVKD. The V gene lost 8 bases and the J gene lost 2 bases, with 17 bases spanning the gap. CDR3 loop: CAISKDFRLTDTQYF. The CDR3 DNA is TGTGCCATCTCTAAGGATTTCCGTCTCACAGATACGCAGTATTTT.

This rearrangement joins TRBV28 to TRBJ2-5; no clear D gene. The closer fit of TRBJ2-7 to the DNA end suggests the J call may be wrong. This CDR3 has 13 amino acids. The V gene's germline CDR1 is MDHEN and CDR2 SYDVKM. CDR3 protein: CASSPLGLYEQYF. CDR3 sequence (DNA): TGTGCCAGCAGCCCTTTAGGGCTATACGAGCAGTACTTC.

The V gene is TRBV30, the J gene TRBJ1-1; D not certain. The V gene lost 0 bases and the J gene lost 1 base, with 6 bases spanning the gap. Germline V gene lookup returns CDR1 GTSNPN and CDR2 SVGIG (reference sequence). CDR3 length: 13 residues. The DNA of the CDR3 is TGTGCCTGGAGTGTATCCGAGAACACTGAAGCTTTCTTT. Translated, it gives CAWSVSENTEAFF. Together with reference TRBV30 and TRBJ1-1, the CDR3 gives the full variable domain: SQTIHQWPATLVQPVGSPLSLECTVEGTSNPNLYWYRQAAGRGLQLLFYSVGIGQISSEVPQNLSASRPQDRQFILSSKKLLLSDSGFYLCAWSVSENTEAFFGQGTRLTVV.

The chain recombines TRBV28 with TRBJ2-1; D is unclear. CDR3 length: 13 residues. The germline V gene encodes CDR1 MDHEN and CDR2 SYDVKM. V was shortened by 3 bases and J by 7 bases, with 10 bases between the two germline ends. The CDR3 here is CASSFLGGNEQFF. The CDR3 coding sequence is TGTGCCAGCAGTTTTCTAGGTGGAAATGAGCAGTTCTTC.

V is TRBV19 and J is TRBJ2-5, with 7 bases identical to TRBD2. Trimming removed 4 bases from V and 5 bases from J; junction bases left unmatched: 13. This CDR3 comprises 16 residues. Germline V gene data show CDR1 as LNHDA and CDR2 as SQIVND (reference sequence). The CDR3 protein is CASSTGLEGFRETQYF. DNA for the CDR3: TGTGCCAGTAGTACTGGACTAGAGGGATTCCGGGAGACCCAGTACTTC.

The genes are TRBV5-4 and TRBJ1-3; possible D gene TRBD1, 6 bases. V lost 3 bases and J lost 3, with 16 bases in between. Germline V gives CDR1 SGHNT, CDR2 YYREEE (reference sequence). The CDR3 totals 16 residues. CDR3 coding DNA: TGTGCCAGCAGCTGGCAGGGGTTTTCGTATGGAAACACCATATATTTT. The encoded protein is CASSWQGFSYGNTIYF.

The chain links TRBV7-6 to TRBJ2-3, with TRBD1 matching over 7 bases. CDR1 is SGHVS, CDR2 FNYEAQ, per germline. There are 14 residues in the CDR3. Unmatched junction bases numbered 4, after V lost 5 bases and J lost 2 bases. The CDR3 sequence is CASSGQAYTDTQYF. The DNA of the CDR3 is TGTGCCAGCAGCGGACAGGCATACACAGATACGCAGTATTTT.

The CDR3, as DNA: TGTGCCAGCAGTTACAAGGGGGGACAGAACACTGAAGCTTTCTTT. Protein sequence: CASSYKGGQNTEAFF. The chain is built from TRBV6-5 and TRBJ1-1; weak D call: TRBD1 (6 bases). V was pared by 2 bases and J by 1 base, with 11 bases between. The CDR3 has 15 amino acids. Germline values: CDR1 MNHEY, CDR2 SVGAGI.

The J gene is TRBJ2-5, the V gene TRBV6-1; unclear D gene. Germline lookup yields CDR1 MNHNS and CDR2 SASEGT. Trimming took 1 base from V and 1 from J, leaving 19 bases between them. The CDR3 runs 18 residues. As DNA, the CDR3 is TGTGCCAGCAGTGAAGAGGCTGCCCTGCTCCCCCCCCAAGAGACCCAGTACTTC. Its translation: CASSEEAALLPPQETQYF.

The chain employs TRBV19 and TRBJ1-1; TRBD1 matches at 8 bases. Losses at the gene ends were 6 bases for V and 0 bases for J; bases not matched to a gene: 18. The CDR3 has 19 amino acids. The germline gives CDR1 LNHDA, CDR2 SQIVND (reference sequence). The CDR3 DNA reads as TGTGCCAGTAGCCGCCGGACAGGGTTCGAGAATGTGATGAACACTGAAGCTTTCTTT. This translates into CASSRRTGFENVMNTEAFF.

Comment on this clone: Other DNA sequences from this sample encode an identical CDR3 as well. The CDR3 nucleotides read TGTGCCAGCAGCTTGGACGAGCAGTACTTC. It specifies CASSLDEQYF. The chain employs TRBV7-6 and TRBJ2-7; D gene ambiguous. Trimming cost V 3 bases and J 5 bases, with 2 bases left between them. The CDR3 length is 10 residues. Germline V gene data show CDR1 as SGHVS and CDR2 as FNYEAQ.

This chain connects TRBV28 to TRBJ1-1; D might be TRBD1 (5 bases). Trimming cost V 7 bases and J 4 bases, with 19 bases left between them. The CDR3 extends over 15 amino acids. Germline CDR1 is MDHEN and CDR2 is SYDVKM. The CDR3 here is CASILDRRGLTEAFF. In DNA, the CDR3 is TGTGCCAGCATCCTTGATCGTAGGGGTCTCACTGAAGCTTTCTTT.